The 20 T cell receptor beta chains in this list originate from one sample, sequenced in a study of graft-versus-host responses after intestinal transplantation. The table came from immunoSEQ multiplex PCR; TCRdb's copy has only in-frame clones and leaves some out. The sample yields 20,000 to 25,000 clones, roughly 41% seen once. Plating of roughly 200,000 CFSE-labeled responder cells was done together with roughly 200,000 irradiated, violet-dye-labeled stimulator cells. Here the sequenced sample was alloreactive CD8+ T cells from a mixed lymphocyte reaction culture, taken before intestinal transplant. Described subset: CFSE-low proliferating T cells sorted from approximately 6-day pre-transplant mixed lymphocyte reaction (GvH or HvG direction). These TCRs come from a human patient who received an intestinal transplant.

V usage is TRBV7-9 and J usage is TRBJ2-7; 8 nucleotides line up with TRBD2. Germline V gene sequence: CDR1 SEHNR, CDR2 FQNEAQ (reference sequence). This CDR3 comprises 13 residues. Germline trimming cut 5 bases from V and 4 bases from J; bases unmatched to any gene: 4. In DNA, the CDR3 is TGTGCCAGCAGCCTCGGGGGGGGATACGAGCAGTACTTC. It codes for CASSLGGGYEQYF.

The chain recombines TRBV7-9 with TRBJ2-7; D gene ambiguous. Germline assignment: CDR1 SEHNR and CDR2 FQNEAQ (reference sequence). Trimming pared 0 bases from V and 3 bases from J, leaving 12 bases between. The CDR3 has 15 amino acids. The CDR3, as DNA: TGTGCCAGCAGCTTAGCATCTCAGAGAAACTACGAGCAGTACTTC. Protein product: CASSLASQRNYEQYF.

This clone is medium-sized by share. The chain joins TRBV6-5 to TRBJ1-5; a weak D match, TRBD1 (5 bases). This CDR3 contains 13 residues. The germline V gene has CDR1 MNHEY and CDR2 SVGAGI. V was pared by 5 bases and J by 2 bases, with 7 bases between. The CDR3 sequence: CASSVTGNQPQHF. The CDR3 DNA reads TGTGCCAGCAGTGTGACAGGCAATCAGCCCCAGCATTTT.

This chain joins TRBV19 and TRBJ1-2, with D possibly being TRBD1 (5 bases). This CDR3 is 12 amino acids long. The germline CDR1 and CDR2 sequences are LNHDA and SQIVND (reference sequence). The V and J ends lost 9 bases and 4 bases respectively, with 12 bases between them. In DNA form, the CDR3 reads TGTGCCAGCCGGACATCACCCTATGGCTACACCTTC. It yields the protein CASRTSPYGYTF. The full variable domain, completed using reference TRBV19 and TRBJ1-2, is DGGITQSPKYLFRKEGQNVTLSCEQNLNHDAMYWYRQDPGQGLRLIYYSQIVNDFQKGDIAEGYSVSREKKESFPLTVTSAQKNPTAFYLCASRTSPYGYTFGSGTRLTVV.

This rearrangement joins TRBV7-6 to TRBJ2-7, with D perhaps matching TRBD2 (6 bases). CDR1 and CDR2 (germline): SGHVS, FNYEAQ. Trimming removed 4 bases from V and 0 bases from J, with 16 bases in between. The CDR3 totals 16 residues. This CDR3 is CASSSGVVASSYEQYF. The CDR3 DNA reads TGTGCCAGCAGCTCGGGGGTGGTAGCCAGCTCCTACGAGCAGTACTTC.

V usage is TRBV6-5 and J usage is TRBJ1-5; possibly TRBD1 for D (5 bases). Germline loops: CDR1 MNHEY, CDR2 SVGAGI. Trimming shortened V by 7 bases and J by 4 bases, and 17 bases separated the two germline ends. The CDR3 contains 15 residues. The CDR3 region is CASIEGQTANQPQHF. The CDR3, as DNA: TGTGCCAGCATCGAGGGGCAGACTGCAAATCAGCCCCAGCATTTT.

There are a few counts of this clone. This chain joins TRBV29-1 and TRBJ2-5; no reliable D call. This CDR3 has 17 amino acids. The ends were cut back, 7 bases at V and 5 bases at J, with 29 bases in the middle. Germline CDR1 SQVTM, CDR2 ANQGSEA. The CDR3 reads CSAHIPVGFGVGETQYF. CDR3 nucleotide sequence: TGCAGCGCCCATATCCCAGTGGGTTTTGGGGTGGGGGAGACCCAGTACTTC.

The V gene is TRBV6-5, the J gene TRBJ1-1; D is perhaps TRBD1 (5 bases). CDR1 and CDR2 (germline): MNHEY, SVGAGI. V lost 4 bases, J lost 5 bases, and 14 bases lay in between. The CDR3 sequence is 14 residues long. The CDR3 is CASSSSLKGTEAFF. The DNA for the CDR3 is TGTGCCAGCAGTTCGTCGTTGAAGGGGACTGAAGCTTTCTTT.

The CDR3 coding sequence is TGCGCCAGCAGCTCAAGGAGCCGACCCAGCACAGATACGCAGTATTTT. Translation: CASSSRSRPSTDTQYF. V and J are TRBV5-1 and TRBJ2-3; D not resolved. This CDR3 contains 16 residues. V lost 3 bases and J lost 0, with 14 bases in between. The germline CDR1 and CDR2 sequences are SGHRS and YFSETQ.

The CDR3 DNA follows: TGTGCCAGCAGTGAATGGGTCGGGAGGAACACCGGGGAGCTGTTTTTT. Protein sequence: CASSEWVGRNTGELFF. This chain connects TRBV6-1 to TRBJ2-2; tentative D call: TRBD2 (6 bases). This CDR3 is 16 amino acids long. CDR1 is MNHNS, CDR2 SASEGT, per germline. Trimming took 2 bases from V and 1 from J, leaving 11 bases between them.

The CDR3 nucleotides read TGTGCCAGCAGCCCGAGACTAGCCTACAATGAGCAGTTCTTC. It translates to CASSPRLAYNEQFF. V gene TRBV7-8 combines with J gene TRBJ2-1, with D perhaps matching TRBD2 (6 bases). From germline, CDR1 is SGHVS and CDR2 FQNEAQ. The CDR3 loop spans 14 amino acids. Trimming cost V 5 bases and J 2 bases, with 10 bases left between them.

The chain employs TRBV7-8 and TRBJ2-7, with 10 bases fitting TRBD2. Trimming at V came to 2 bases and at J to 3 bases, leaving 4 bases not matched to a gene. Germline V gene lookup returns CDR1 SGHVS and CDR2 FQNEAQ. The length of the CDR3 is 15 residues. This chain's CDR3 is CASSLLAGVDYEQYF. Here the CDR3 DNA reads TGTGCCAGCAGCTTACTAGCGGGGGTAGACTACGAGCAGTACTTC.

This clone was seen a handful of times. This chain links TRBV6-1 with TRBJ1-1; 9 bases agree with TRBD1. The germline gives CDR1 MNHNS, CDR2 SASEGT. This CDR3 spans 15 amino acids. Losses at the gene ends were 6 bases for V and 4 bases for J; bases not matched to a gene: 9. The CDR3 here is CASRSTGGAGTEAFF. In nucleotides, the CDR3 is TGTGCCAGCAGGAGTACAGGGGGCGCGGGCACTGAAGCTTTCTTT.

V is TRBV18 and J is TRBJ1-1, with D maybe TRBD1 (5 bases). Deletions cut 3 bases from V and 4 bases from J, with 15 bases between. The CDR3 spans 15 residues. Germline CDR1 reads KGHSH; CDR2 reads LQKENI. The CDR3 is CASSPSEGASTEAFF. For the CDR3, the DNA is TGTGCCAGCTCACCCTCGGAAGGGGCCAGCACTGAAGCTTTCTTT. The full variable domain, with the rest looked up from reference TRBV18 and TRBJ1-1, is NAGVMQNPRHLVRRRGQEARLRCSPMKGHSHVYWYRQLPEEGLKFMVYLQKENIIDESGMPKERFSAEFPKEGPSILRIQQVVRGDSAAYFCASSPSEGASTEAFFGQGTRLTVV.

This clone has only a few counts. Other nucleotide sequences from this sample produce the same CDR3. The chain carries TRBV19 and TRBJ2-7; D ambiguous. The germline V and J ends were trimmed by 5 bases and 3 bases, with 17 bases remaining between them. Germline loops: CDR1 LNHDA, CDR2 SQIVND (reference sequence). The CDR3 length is 15 residues. The CDR3 here is CASSRGFTMDYEQYF. CDR3 DNA sequence: TGTGCCAGTAGTCGAGGCTTTACTATGGACTACGAGCAGTACTTC.

Relative to its sample, this clone is medium-sized. The V call is TRBV9, the J call TRBJ2-2; possibly TRBD1 for D (8 bases). Germline lookup yields CDR1 SGDLS and CDR2 YYNGEE. The CDR3 has 14 amino acids. The V end lost 3 bases, the J end lost 7 bases, and 13 bases lay between the germline ends. CDR3 region: CASSGTGGVGELFF. CDR3 DNA: TGTGCCAGCAGCGGCACAGGGGGGGTCGGGGAGCTGTTTTTT.

This chain links TRBV6-5 with TRBJ1-2, with D possibly matching TRBD1 (5 bases). V dropped 1 base and J dropped 4 bases, with 13 bases sitting between them. CDR3 size: 15 residues. Per the germline V gene, CDR1 is MNHEY and CDR2 is SVGAGI. The CDR3 sequence: CASSYWAGWGYGYTF. The CDR3 DNA sequence: TGTGCCAGCAGTTACTGGGCAGGGTGGGGCTATGGCTACACCTTC.

V and J are TRBV6-5 and TRBJ2-2; TRBD2 might be the D (7 bases). The germline CDR1 and CDR2 sequences are MNHEY and SVGAGI. This CDR3 region has 13 residues. Trimming cost V 6 bases and J 7 bases, with 12 bases left between them. CDR3 region: CASRQGGVGELFF. CDR3 sequence (DNA): TGTGCCAGCAGACAAGGGGGGGTCGGGGAGCTGTTTTTT.

The genes are TRBV25-1 and TRBJ1-1, with D possibly TRBD1 on 6 matching bases. Looked up from germline, CDR1 is MGHDK and CDR2 is SYGVNS. Trimming took 4 bases from V and 4 from J, leaving 13 bases between them. CDR3 length: 14 amino acids. The CDR3 DNA follows: TGTGCCAGCAGTGGAACAGGGTTGGTCACTGAAGCTTTCTTT. This codes for CASSGTGLVTEAFF.

The chain joins TRBV5-1 to TRBJ1-1; D unresolved. The CDR3 extends over 14 amino acids. Germline lookup yields CDR1 SGHRS and CDR2 YFSETQ. The V gene lost 3 bases and the J gene lost 1 base, with 10 bases spanning the gap. The CDR3 nucleotides are TGCGCCAGCAGCTCCCGGGTCCCGAACACTGAAGCTTTCTTT. This codes for CASSSRVPNTEAFF.